This T cell receptor beta chain was sequenced during a study of blood T cells in healthy people across ages. Study in general: About one barcoded beta molecule per two T cells came from capture by template switching. Findings and limits, study-wide: Older age went with lower TCR beta diversity per million T cells, in a roughly linear way.

PCR was performed a second time for about 7 to 11 cycles using a sample-barcoded 5' primer and a J-beta primer mix. MiXCR was run by TCRdb on the 5' RACE reads, yielding one entry per CDR3 protein. In the table there are hundreds of thousands of distinct CDR3 sequences, approximately 21% of which are singletons. Roughly 10 milliliters of peripheral blood were drawn from each donor. A word on this clonotype: Its antigen remains unknown.

J gave up 3 bases and V 6 bases, and 5 bases lay outside the gene matches. This CDR3 has 15 residues. This clonotype originated in a man between 65 and 85 years old in good health. The sequenced sample consisted of blood. V usage is TRBV12-3 or TRBV12-4 and J usage is TRBJ2-2, with 9 bases aligning to TRBD2. This chain's CDR3 is CASRRTSADTGELFF. DNA of the CDR3: TGTGCCAGCAGACGGACTAGCGCTGACACCGGGGAGCTGTTTTTT.